This T cell receptor beta chain was captured by sequencing in a study of T cell responses to AZD1222 COVID-19 vaccine. The table came from immunoSEQ multiplex PCR; TCRdb's copy has only in-frame clones and leaves some out. The top ten hold 20% to 25% of the sample, which has roughly 79,000 clones, around 80% seen once. Germline CDR1 SGHVS, CDR2 FQNEAQ. This CDR3 has 14 residues. Trimming shortened V by 4 bases and J by 1 base, and 10 bases separated the two germline ends. This chain links TRBV7-8 with TRBJ1-2; TRBD1 is a possible D gene (6 bases). Specimen: peripheral blood, collected on day 0 of AZD1222 vaccination. The origin of this receptor is an adult in good health. CDR3 residues: CASSSGAFNYGYTF. The CDR3 nucleotides read TGTGCCAGCAGCTCAGGGGCTTTTAACTATGGCTACACCTTC.